A selection of T cell receptor beta chains follows, all from one sample in a study of shared clonotypes between healthy human individuals. Produced via immunoSEQ multiplex PCR; TCRdb's table is partial and in-frame only. The table lists some 2,500,000 clones, 85% to 95% of them singletons, with 0.37% in the top ten. Source material: naive CD4+ T cells from PBMCs. All receptors come from a man in his late teens or twenties in good health. Some clones in this sample may be carry-over from other donors' samples. Both conserved end residues are part of each CDR3. A D gene is named only where the DNA matches it firmly. Expanded clones are given a class, and other clones once, few, many or no size at all.

j_call,d_call,clone_size,v_call,cdr3_aa,cdr3_nt
TRBJ2-7,TRBD1,-,TRBV6-5,CASIKGQGADYEQYF,TGTGCCAGCATCAAGGGACAGGGGGCCGACTACGAGCAGTACTTC
TRBJ2-5,-,-,TRBV5-4,CASRRRDVGLGETQYF,TGTGCCAGCAGGAGAAGAGACGTGGGGTTAGGAGAGACCCAGTACTTC
TRBJ2-3,TRBD2,once,TRBV7-2,CASSVGLAVTDTQYF,TGTGCCAGCAGCGTTGGACTAGCGGTCACAGATACGCAGTATTTT
TRBJ2-5,-,-,TRBV7-2,CASSPDRLPGETQYF,TGTGCCAGCAGCCCCGACCGCCTCCCAGGGGAGACCCAGTACTTC
TRBJ2-5,TRBD2,-,TRBV19,CASSNTGLAGGQVTQYF,TGTGCCAGTAGCAACACGGGACTAGCGGGAGGGCAAGTGACCCAGTACTTC
TRBJ1-1,-,-,TRBV27,CASSAVGVRMNTEAFF,TGTGCCAGCAGCGCAGTGGGGGTTCGGATGAACACTGAAGCTTTCTTT
TRBJ2-7,-,-,TRBV10-2,CASRRTGGGEQYF,TGCGCCAGCAGGCGCACAGGAGGGGGCGAGCAGTACTTC
TRBJ1-1,TRBD1,-,TRBV11-2,CASSRGTGPMRVHPEAFF,TGTGCCAGCAGCCGTGGGACAGGCCCTATGAGGGTGCACCCTGAAGCTTTCTTT
TRBJ2-5,-,-,TRBV5-1,CASSLVQGSGETQYF,TGCGCCAGCAGCTTGGTCCAGGGTAGTGGAGAGACCCAGTACTTC
TRBJ2-6,TRBD1,-,TRBV5-1,CASSLFLGDRGPSGANVLTF,TGCGCCAGCAGCTTGTTTTTGGGGGACAGGGGACCCTCTGGGGCCAACGTCCTGACTTTC
TRBJ2-2,TRBD2,once,TRBV5-1,CASSPRTGAGTGELFF,TGCGCCAGCAGCCCCCGGACGGGAGCGGGGACCGGGGAGCTGTTTTTT
TRBJ1-1,-,-,TRBV28,CASSSGPGRVATEAFF,TGTGCCAGCAGTTCCGGACCGGGCAGGGTGGCGACTGAAGCTTTCTTT
TRBJ2-3,-,-,TRBV15,CATKTGSTDTQYF,TGTGCCACCAAGACTGGAAGCACAGATACGCAGTATTTT